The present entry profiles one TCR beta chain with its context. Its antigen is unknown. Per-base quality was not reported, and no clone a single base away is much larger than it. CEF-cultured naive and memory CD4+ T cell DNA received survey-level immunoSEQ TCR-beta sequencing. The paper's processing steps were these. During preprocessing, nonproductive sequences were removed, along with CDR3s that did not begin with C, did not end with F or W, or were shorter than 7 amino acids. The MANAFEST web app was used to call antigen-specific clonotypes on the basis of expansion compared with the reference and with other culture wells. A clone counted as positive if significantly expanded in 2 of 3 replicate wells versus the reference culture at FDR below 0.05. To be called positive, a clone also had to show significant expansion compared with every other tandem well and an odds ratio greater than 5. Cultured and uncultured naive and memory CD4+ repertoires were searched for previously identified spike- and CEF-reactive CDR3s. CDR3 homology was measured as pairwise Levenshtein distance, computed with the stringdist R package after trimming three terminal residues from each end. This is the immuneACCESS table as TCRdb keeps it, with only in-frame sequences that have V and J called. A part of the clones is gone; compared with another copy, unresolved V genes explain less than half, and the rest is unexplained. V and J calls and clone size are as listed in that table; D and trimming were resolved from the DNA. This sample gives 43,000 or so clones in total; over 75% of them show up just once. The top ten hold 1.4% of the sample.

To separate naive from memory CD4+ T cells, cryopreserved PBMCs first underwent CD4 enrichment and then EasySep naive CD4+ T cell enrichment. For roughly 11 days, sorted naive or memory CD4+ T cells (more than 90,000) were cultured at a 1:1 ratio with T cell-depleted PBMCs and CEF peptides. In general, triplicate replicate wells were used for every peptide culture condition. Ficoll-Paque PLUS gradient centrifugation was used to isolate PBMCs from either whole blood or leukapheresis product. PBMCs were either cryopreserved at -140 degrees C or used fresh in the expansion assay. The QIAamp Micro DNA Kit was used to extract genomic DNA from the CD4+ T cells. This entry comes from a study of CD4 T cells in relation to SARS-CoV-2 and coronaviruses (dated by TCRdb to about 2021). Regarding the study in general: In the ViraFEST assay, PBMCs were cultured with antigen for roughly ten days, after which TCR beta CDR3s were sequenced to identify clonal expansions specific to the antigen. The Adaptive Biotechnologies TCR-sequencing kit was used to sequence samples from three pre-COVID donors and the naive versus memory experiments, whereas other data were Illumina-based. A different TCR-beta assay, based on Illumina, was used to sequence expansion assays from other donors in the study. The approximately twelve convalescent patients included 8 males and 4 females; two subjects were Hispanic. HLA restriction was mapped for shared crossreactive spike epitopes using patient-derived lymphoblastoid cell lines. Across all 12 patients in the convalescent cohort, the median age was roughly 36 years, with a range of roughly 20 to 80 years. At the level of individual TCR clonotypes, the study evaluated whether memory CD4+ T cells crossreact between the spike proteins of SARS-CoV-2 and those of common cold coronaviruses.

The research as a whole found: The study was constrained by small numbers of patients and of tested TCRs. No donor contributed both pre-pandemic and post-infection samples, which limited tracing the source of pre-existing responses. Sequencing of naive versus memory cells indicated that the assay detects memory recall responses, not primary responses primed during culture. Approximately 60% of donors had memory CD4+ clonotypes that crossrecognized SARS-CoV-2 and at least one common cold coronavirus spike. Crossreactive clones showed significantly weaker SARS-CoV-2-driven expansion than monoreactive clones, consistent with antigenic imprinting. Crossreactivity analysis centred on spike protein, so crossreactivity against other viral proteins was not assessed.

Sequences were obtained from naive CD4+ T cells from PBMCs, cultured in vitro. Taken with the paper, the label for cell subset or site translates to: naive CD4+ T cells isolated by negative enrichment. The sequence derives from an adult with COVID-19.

At the DNA level, the sequence is TGTGCCAGCAGCCTACTTACAGGGGAAGAGACCCAGTACTTC. Its protein product is CASSLLTGEETQYF. This sequence uses TRBV28 and TRBJ2-5; 7 bases in the middle match TRBD1. Based on the germline V gene, the CDR1 and CDR2 sequences are MDHEN and SYDVKM. CDR3 length: 14 amino acids, cysteine to phenylalanine. CDR3 DNA is the only sequence kept; it has 42 bases, read in frame from the first base. V ends up 6 bases short and J 3 bases short, with an unmatched junction base count of 7.